Listed below are T cell receptor beta chains from one sample, sequenced in a study of T cell repertoires in cytomegalovirus infection. Their antigens are not known. TCRdb re-derived calls from the reads in MiXCR, one entry per CDR3 protein. This sample has roughly 120,000 distinct CDR3 sequences; 30% to 40% occur once, and the top ten carry 58%. The material was CD8+ T cells from cultured PBMCs, obtained from culture after CMV antigen stimulation. These receptor sequences come from a human donor in good health (CMV status not recorded). Some clones in this sample may be carry-over from other donors' samples. The CDR3 runs from the conserved cysteine through the conserved F or W. The D gene is left open where the match is weak. Clone size is stated in some rows and not others, as once, few, many or a class when expanded.

abundance | j_gene | d_gene | v_gene | CDR3aa | CDR3nt
few | TRBJ2-2 | TRBD1 | TRBV27 | CASSILGQGDWELFF | TGTGCCAGCAGTATCCTGGGACAGGGAGATTGGGAGCTGTTTTTT
- | TRBJ1-2 | TRBD1 | TRBV29-1 | CSVADREANYGYTF | TGCAGCGTCGCAGACAGGGAAGCTAACTATGGCTACACCTTC
few | TRBJ1-1 | TRBD1 | TRBV29-1 | CSVGGSGQGTEAFF | TGCAGCGTTGGGGGCTCGGGACAGGGGACCGAAGCTTTCTTT
few | TRBJ2-1 | - | TRBV7-6 | CASSLASYSEQFF | TGTGCCAGCAGCTTGGCTAGCTATTCTGAGCAGTTCTTC
few | TRBJ2-1 | - | TRBV20-1 | CSARDGSGVVWGRRSEQFF | TGCAGTGCTAGAGATGGATCGGGGGTTGTGTGGGGGCGAAGGAGTGAGCAGTTCTTC
- | TRBJ1-5 | TRBD1 | TRBV7-9 | CASSSAGTDDQPQHF | TGTGCCAGCAGCTCTGCCGGGACAGATGATCAGCCCCAGCATTTT
- | TRBJ1-5 | - | TRBV5-6 | CASSFWGNQPQHF | TGTGCCAGCAGCTTCTGGGGGAATCAGCCCCAGCATTTT
few | TRBJ2-3 | - | TRBV3-1 | CASSQDLQTSTDTQYF | TGTGCCAGCAGCCAAGATCTTCAAACTAGCACAGATACGCAGTATTTT
- | TRBJ1-2 | - | TRBV27 | CASSFLTTNYGYTF | TGTGCCAGCAGTTTCCTAACGACTAACTATGGCTACACCTTC
- | TRBJ1-4 | - | TRBV7-8 | CASSLVGGVGEKLFF | TGTGCCAGCAGCTTAGTTGGAGGGGTTGGGGAAAAACTGTTTTTT
few | TRBJ1-2 | TRBD1 | TRBV5-4 | CASSLAAQGAVDGYTF | TGTGCCAGCAGCTTGGCCGCACAGGGGGCCGTCGATGGCTACACCTTC
- | TRBJ2-1 | TRBD2 | TRBV6-6 | CASSYSIPSGGAYNEQFF | TGTGCCAGCAGTTACTCGATACCTAGCGGGGGGGCTTACAATGAGCAGTTCTTC
- | TRBJ1-3 | - | TRBV29-1 | CSVEDYGFSSGNTIYF | TGCAGCGTTGAAGATTACGGCTTCAGCTCTGGAAACACCATATATTTT
few | TRBJ2-5 | TRBD1 | TRBV6-8 | CASTQPGQQETQYF | TGTGCCAGCACCCAACCGGGACAGCAAGAGACCCAGTACTTC
- | TRBJ2-7 | - | TRBV25-1 | CASSDLGYEQYF | TGTGCCAGCAGTGATCTGGGATACGAGCAGTACTTC
- | TRBJ1-1 | TRBD1 | TRBV7-8 | CASSGGTGGEGSAEAFF | TGTGCCAGCAGCGGAGGGACAGGGGGCGAGGGTAGCGCTGAAGCTTTCTTT
many | TRBJ1-1 | TRBD1 | TRBV4-3 | CASSQSTGNWEGTEAFF | TGCGCCAGCAGCCAATCGACAGGGAACTGGGAGGGCACTGAAGCTTTCTTT
- | TRBJ2-7 | - | TRBV6-5 | CASSYTTRGLHEQYF | TGTGCCAGCAGTTACACAACCCGCGGGCTCCACGAGCAGTACTTC
few | TRBJ2-7 | TRBD1 | TRBV12-3/TRBV12-4 | CASSTGTGAYEQYF | TGTGCCAGCAGTACCGGGACAGGGGCTTACGAGCAGTACTTC
- | TRBJ2-3 | - | TRBV27 | CASSLTHNTGPNTDTQYF | TGTGCCAGCAGTTTAACTCATAATACGGGACCTAACACAGATACGCAGTATTTT
- | TRBJ1-3 | - | TRBV7-8 | CASSPLEGPGNTIYF | TGTGCCAGCAGCCCCCTAGAGGGTCCAGGAAACACCATATATTTT
few | TRBJ1-5 | TRBD1 | TRBV7-2 | CASSDRDSINQPQHF | TGTGCCAGCAGCGACCGGGACAGCATTAATCAGCCCCAGCATTTT